The clone carrying this TCR beta chain is a singleton in its sample. Original handling: For nucleated cells, counts were estimated from reference gene primer amplification. Libraries were prepared by immunoSEQ multiplex PCR; TCRdb keeps only in-frame clonotypes and omits some of them. V and J calls and clone size are given by that table; D and trimming were obtained from the DNA. There are roughly 71,000 clones in the sample; just over 85% occur only once, and just under 2% lies in the top ten. The CDR3 extends over 13 amino acids. V lost 2 bases and J lost 9, with 11 bases in between. Per the germline V gene, CDR1 is LNHDA and CDR2 is SQIVND (reference sequence). This record belongs to a study of blood T cell repertoires in COVID-19. Study-level background: The samples span acute and convalescent COVID-19 from the United States, Italy and Spain.

Sequenced material: peripheral blood. The J gene is TRBJ1-5, the V gene TRBV19, with no clear D. This receptor was obtained from a young man with acute or convalescent COVID-19. CDR3 DNA: TGTGCCAGTAGTATAATGGTCAGTTGGCCCCAGCATTTT. Translated: CASSIMVSWPQHF. Drawing the rest from reference TRBV19 and TRBJ1-5, the complete variable domain is DGGITQSPKYLFRKEGQNVTLSCEQNLNHDAMYWYRQDPGQGLRLIYYSQIVNDFQKGDIAEGYSVSREKKESFPLTVTSAQKNPTAFYLCASSIMVSWPQHFGDGTRLSIL.